The sequence of this T cell receptor (beta chain) was determined in a study of blood T cell repertoires in COVID-19. The overall study: Researchers got acute and convalescent COVID-19 samples from the United States, Italy and Spain. Sources were T cells, B-cell-depleted T cells, or PBMCs; the material itself was cDNA or gDNA.

The V gene lost 0 bases and the J gene lost 1 base, with 11 bases spanning the gap. The V gene's germline CDR1 is LGHNA and CDR2 YSLEER. This CDR3 is 16 amino acids long. Under the authors' procedure: Reference gene primer amplification gave estimated nucleated cell counts. Only in-frame clones appear in the TCRdb table, and some are missing; sequencing was by immunoSEQ multiplex PCR. That table gives V, J and clone size, and the DNA gave D and trimming. The data contain 89,000 or so clones, approximately 85% of them singletons. The source is a human donor in a cohort sampled during active COVID-19. Sequenced sample: peripheral blood. The V gene is TRBV4-3, the J gene TRBJ2-3, with D maybe TRBD2 (5 bases). In DNA form, the CDR3 reads TGCGCCAGCAGCCAAGAGGGGAGAGGAGGCACAGATACGCAGTATTTT. Amino acids: CASSQEGRGGTDTQYF.